This is a list of T cell receptor beta chains from one sample in a study of T cell responses to AZD1222 COVID-19 vaccine. The method was immunoSEQ multiplex PCR; TCRdb's version includes in-frame clones alone and lacks a portion of them. The sample yields roughly 100,000 clones, over 80% seen once. Sequences were derived from peripheral blood, sampled on day 0 of AZD1222 vaccination. Receptors originate from an adult in good health. The conserved cysteine and the conserved F or W are not part of the CDR3 here.

j_call | v_call | cdr3_length | cdr3_aa
TRBJ2-7 | TRBV29-1 | 10 | SVRDRGGEQY
TRBJ2-1 | TRBV7-2 | 12 | ASSPGLAFIEQF
TRBJ2-1 | TRBV6-2/TRBV6-3 | 16 | ASSYSTSGGSSYNEQF
TRBJ2-4 | TRBV30 | 11 | AWSPTLVGIQY
TRBJ1-3 | TRBV18 | 13 | ASSPGDFSGNTIY
TRBJ1-1 | TRBV7-6 | 12 | ASSLGVFDTEAF
TRBJ2-1 | TRBV9 | 13 | ASSVGGGGYNEQF
TRBJ2-4 | TRBV29-1 | 11 | SVEFQAGNIQY
TRBJ2-2 | TRBV3-1/TRBV3-2 | 12 | ASSPRDDTGELF
TRBJ2-7 | TRBV6-5 | 11 | ASAISEAYEQY
TRBJ1-1 | TRBV28 | 11 | ASRRQGGTEAF
TRBJ2-7 | TRBV6-5 | 13 | ASSWGGTNPGEQY
TRBJ2-7 | TRBV18 | 11 | ASSPPLFKEQY
TRBJ2-7 | TRBV6-4 | 13 | ASSEDHLGPYEQY
TRBJ1-1 | TRBV7-2 | 13 | ASSPREAVNTEAF
TRBJ1-5 | TRBV20-1 | 7 | SGDQPQH
TRBJ1-1 | TRBV18 | 9 | ASSPGSEAF
TRBJ2-1 | TRBV24-1 | 12 | ATSDFPLYNEQF
TRBJ1-5 | TRBV7-2 | 12 | ASSKGQSNQPQH
TRBJ2-2 | TRBV6-5 | 13 | ATKKTGVSTGELF
TRBJ1-2 | TRBV4-1 | 9 | ASSQGGGYT
TRBJ2-7 | TRBV9 | 11 | ASSVGRGGEQY
TRBJ1-5 | TRBV28 | 15 | ASSSLRTGGDDQPQH
TRBJ2-7 | TRBV6-6 | 9 | ASSYRVEQY
TRBJ1-2 | TRBV5-1 | 13 | ASRLAGGAIEGYT
TRBJ1-2 | TRBV5-4 | 12 | ASSLTGDDYGYT
TRBJ1-2 | TRBV19 | 10 | ASSGDGGGYT
TRBJ1-5 | TRBV27 | 11 | ASSLQGIQPQH
TRBJ1-1 | TRBV19 | 12 | ASTPGGMNTEAF
TRBJ2-1 | TRBV7-2 | 13 | ASSSTWTFGGEQF
TRBJ1-1 | TRBV15 | 12 | ATSKTRENTEAF
TRBJ2-6 | TRBV5-1 | 15 | ASSLGTFPSGANVLT
TRBJ2-1 | TRBV7-9 | 12 | ASSLDQGADEQF
TRBJ1-4 | TRBV18 | 13 | ASSPPPGTNEKLF
TRBJ1-1 | TRBV6-5 | 11 | ASSYSSGVEAF
TRBJ2-3 | TRBV7-8 | 11 | ASSIGPLDTQY
TRBJ2-7 | TRBV18 | 11 | ASSPGGSYEQY
TRBJ2-7 | TRBV6-5 | 13 | ASSYSNGGSYEQY
TRBJ2-3 | TRBV7-2 | 14 | ASSQGLQGAWDTQY
TRBJ2-3 | TRBV4-2 | 18 | ASSQEVLAGVISSTDTQY
TRBJ2-7 | TRBV18 | 14 | ASSPPSGRLFQEQY
TRBJ2-1 | TRBV4-3 | 12 | ASSHDRGDNEQF
TRBJ2-3 | TRBV18 | 13 | ASSPAGGSTDTQY
TRBJ2-7 | TRBV10-3 | 9 | AISEPGIAY
TRBJ1-3 | TRBV18 | 11 | ASSPGAGNTIY
TRBJ2-5 | TRBV5-4 | 12 | ASSSRTGGETQY
TRBJ1-2 | TRBV6-1 | 13 | ASSEEIGANYGYT
TRBJ2-7 | TRBV13 | 13 | ASSSTRGARYEQY